These 5 T cell receptor beta chains were all obtained from the same sample, sequenced in a study of identical twins. One entry per CDR3 protein, called by TCRdb with MiXCR from the 5' RACE reads. The sample lists hundreds of thousands of distinct CDR3 sequences, approximately 13% occurring once. These same data were also listed under a study on yellow fever vaccine responses in identical twins.

Material for sequencing was CD8+ T cells sorted from blood. These receptors all stem from a woman in her late teens or twenties in good health.

The sample holds many counts of this clonotype. The chain joins TRBV5-1 to TRBJ2-7; 8 bases agree with TRBD2. CDR3 length: 14 amino acids. Germline-derived CDR1 and CDR2 are SGHRS and YFSETQ. V shed 4 bases, J shed 5 bases, and the junction held 8 bases outside the gene matches. The CDR3 reads CASSLAGGVDEQYV. The CDR3, as DNA: TGCGCCAGCAGCCTCGCGGGGGGAGTTGACGAGCAGTACGTC.

This chain uses TRBV4-2 with TRBJ2-5; no reliable D call. The CDR3 runs 15 residues. Trimming pared 2 bases from V and 2 bases from J, leaving 12 bases between. CDR1 is LGHNA and CDR2 is YNFKEQ in the germline V gene. Here the CDR3 DNA reads TGTGCCAGCAGCCAATCGAAAAGCGCTCAAGAGACCCAGTACTTC. It yields the protein CASSQSKSAQETQYF.

A few counts support this clonotype. The chain couples TRBV6-1 to TRBJ2-1, with 12 bases matching TRBD2. The CDR3 spans 15 residues. V was pared by 8 bases and J by 4 bases, with 6 bases of the junction left unmatched. Germline V lookup: CDR1 MNHNS, CDR2 SASEGT. The CDR3 DNA reads as TGTGCCAGCCGACTAGCGGGGGCAATATACAATGAGCAGTTCTTC. Residues: CASRLAGAIYNEQFF.

This clonotype was seen only a few times. The gene calls are TRBV4-1 and TRBJ2-3; no firm D call. CDR3 length: 14 amino acids. Between the trimmed V and J ends, which lost 1 base and 4 bases, there was a span of 9 bases. The germline V gene encodes CDR1 MGHRA and CDR2 YSYEKL. This CDR3 is CASSQGGSSDTQYF. Here the CDR3 DNA reads TGCGCCAGCAGCCAAGGCGGCAGTTCAGATACGCAGTATTTT.

The chain employs TRBV20-1 and TRBJ1-1, with D possibly matching TRBD1 (6 bases). V lost 6 bases and J lost 1, with 15 bases in between. Looked up from germline, CDR1 is DFQATT and CDR2 is SNEGSKA (reference sequence). This CDR3 contains 14 residues. The CDR3 bases are TGCAGTGCGATTGACCGGGACACGAACACTGAAGCTTTCTTT. This encodes CSAIDRDTNTEAFF.